One sample yielded the 6 T cell receptor beta chains listed below, sequenced in a study of cytomegalovirus exposure and HLA in healthy donors. 60 Vbeta and 13 Jbeta primers were used in PCR. Method: immunoSEQ multiplex PCR; TCRdb's copy keeps in-frame clones and lacks some. The sample lists about 130,000 clones; approximately 80% were seen once. The sequenced material came from PBMCs. Source of these receptors: a man in his forties in good health and CMV-seronegative.

About this clone itself: The same CDR3 can be traced to other DNA sequences in this sample. The chain recombines TRBV6-5 with TRBJ2-3; D is ambiguous. The CDR3 length is 13 residues. With 0 bases removed from V and 5 bases from J, the gap between germline ends came to 6 bases. Germline V CDR1 and CDR2: MNHEY, SVGAGI. The CDR3: CASSYSYGDTQYF. CDR3 DNA sequence: TGTGCCAGCAGTTACTCTTACGGAGATACGCAGTATTTT.

The chain couples TRBV10-3 to TRBJ2-2; maybe TRBD2 (6 bases). Trimming removed 3 bases at V and 1 base at J, with 12 bases between. The CDR3 spans 16 residues. From germline, CDR1 is ENHRY and CDR2 SYGVKD. CDR3 sequence: CAISDGTGENTGELFF. In nucleotides, the CDR3 is TGTGCCATCAGTGATGGGACTGGGGAGAACACCGGGGAGCTGTTTTTT.

The genes are TRBV2 and TRBJ1-5; 9 positions match TRBD1. Per germline, CDR1 SNHLY and CDR2 FYNNEI. The CDR3 covers 14 residues. Losses at the gene ends were 8 bases for V and 4 bases for J; bases not matched to a gene: 6. CDR3 region: CASSGTGSNQPQHF. The CDR3 DNA reads TGTGCCAGCTCCGGGACAGGGAGTAATCAGCCCCAGCATTTT.

With regard to this clone: The junction departs from germline at one end; a sequencing error may be responsible. This chain links TRBV5-1 with TRBJ1-2; TRBD1 aligns across 8 bases. CDR1 is SGHRS and CDR2 is YFSETQ in the germline V gene. The CDR3 length is 13 residues. The CDR3 nucleotides are TGCGCCAGCAGCTTTTGGGGGGACAGGAACGTTCTCTTC. Amino acids: CASSFWGDRNVLF.

The genes are TRBV6-5 and TRBJ1-2; 9 bases align to TRBD1. The V gene's germline CDR1 is MNHEY and CDR2 SVGAGI. This CDR3 is 14 amino acids long. V trimming: 6 bases; J trimming: 3 bases; junction bases outside the gene matches: 5. The CDR3 spells CASRKGQGDYGYTF. CDR3 nucleotide sequence: TGTGCCAGCAGAAAGGGACAGGGTGACTATGGCTACACCTTC.

The rearrangement links TRBV9 to TRBJ2-2; TRBD1 is a possible D gene (6 bases). From germline, CDR1 is SGDLS and CDR2 YYNGEE. The CDR3 sequence is 16 residues long. V gave up 4 bases and J gave up 0 bases, with 13 bases separating them. The CDR3 nucleotides are TGTGCCAGCAGCTCCCGGACAGCTCCGAACACCGGGGAGCTGTTTTTT. Its translation is CASSSRTAPNTGELFF.